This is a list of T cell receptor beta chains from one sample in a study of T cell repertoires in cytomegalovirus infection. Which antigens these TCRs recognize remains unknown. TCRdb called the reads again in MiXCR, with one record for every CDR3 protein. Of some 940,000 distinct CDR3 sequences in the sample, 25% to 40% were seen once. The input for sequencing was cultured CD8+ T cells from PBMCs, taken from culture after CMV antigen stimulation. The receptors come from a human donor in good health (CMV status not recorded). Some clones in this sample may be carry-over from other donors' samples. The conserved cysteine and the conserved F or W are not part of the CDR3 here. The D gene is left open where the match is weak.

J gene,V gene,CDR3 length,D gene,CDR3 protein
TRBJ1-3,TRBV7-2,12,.,ASSFSGGGNTIY
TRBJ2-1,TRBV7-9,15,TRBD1,ASSQDRKGNVYNEQF
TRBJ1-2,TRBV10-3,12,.,AISETTRDYGYT
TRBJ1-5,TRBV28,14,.,ASSYGLGAGNQPQH
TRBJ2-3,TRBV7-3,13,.,ASSPWGSGTDTQY
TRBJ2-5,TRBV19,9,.,ASTRGETQY
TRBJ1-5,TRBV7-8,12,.,ASSLGSGEQPQH
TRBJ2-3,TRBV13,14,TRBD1,ASSLGQGDLTDTQY
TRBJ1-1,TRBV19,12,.,ASSMDGLNTEAF
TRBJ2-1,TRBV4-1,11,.,ASSPNGGYEQF
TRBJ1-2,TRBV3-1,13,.,ASSQERLANYGYT
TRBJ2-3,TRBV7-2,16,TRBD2,ASSLLSVSGGITDTQY
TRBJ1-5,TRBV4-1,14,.,ASSQGGPPGFQPQH
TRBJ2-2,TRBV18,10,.,ASSWEDGELF
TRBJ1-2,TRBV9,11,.,ASSFTGLYGYT
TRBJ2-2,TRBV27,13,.,ASSPIRTVTGELF
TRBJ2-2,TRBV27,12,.,ASSLGYYTGELF
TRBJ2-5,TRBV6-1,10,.,ASRTDVVTQY
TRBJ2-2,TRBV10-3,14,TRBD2,AISEGLAGNTGELF
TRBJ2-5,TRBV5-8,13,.,ASSAGAGRMETQY
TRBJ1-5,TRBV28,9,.,VSSQNQPQH
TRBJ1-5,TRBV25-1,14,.,ASSDCIRARNQPQH
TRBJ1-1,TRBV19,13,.,ASRRTVKIRTRAF
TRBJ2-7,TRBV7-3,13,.,ASSARDTPHYEQY
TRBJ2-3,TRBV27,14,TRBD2,ASSSGLAGGRGTQY
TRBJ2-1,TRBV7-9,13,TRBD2,ASSNSGASYNEQF
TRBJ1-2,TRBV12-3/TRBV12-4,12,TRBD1,ASSLSPRGLGYT
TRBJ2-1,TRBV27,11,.,ASSYTDPNEQF
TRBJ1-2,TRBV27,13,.,ASSLDGGQFYGYT
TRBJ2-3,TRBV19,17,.,ASSIADVATYRYFDTQY
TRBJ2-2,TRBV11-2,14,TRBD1,ASSSFDRENTGELF
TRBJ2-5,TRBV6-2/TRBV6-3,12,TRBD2,ASSSSGWGETQY
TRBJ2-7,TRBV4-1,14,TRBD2,ASSQDITSGTYEQY
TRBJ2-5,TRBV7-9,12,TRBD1,ASSARDSQETQY
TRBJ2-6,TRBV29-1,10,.,SVEGGANVLT
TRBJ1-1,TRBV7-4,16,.,ASSLARQARTRGTEAF
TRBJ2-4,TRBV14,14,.,ASSQDRWGIKNIQY
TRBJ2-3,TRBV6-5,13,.,ASSPGPGGTDTQY
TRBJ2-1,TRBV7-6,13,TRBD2,ATLGGDSSYNEQF
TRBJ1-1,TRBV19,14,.,ASSIDLLVPGVEAF
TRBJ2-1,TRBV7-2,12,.,AITGGGPYNEQF
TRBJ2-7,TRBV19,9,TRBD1,ATGQGYEQY
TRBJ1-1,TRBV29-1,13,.,SVVGGDRPSGEAF
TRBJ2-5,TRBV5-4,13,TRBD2,ASPPALAGQETQY
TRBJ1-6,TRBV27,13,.,ASSLSTGRNSPLH
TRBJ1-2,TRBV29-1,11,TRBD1,SVETGGFNGYT
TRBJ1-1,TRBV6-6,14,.,ASSPPALGEGTEAF
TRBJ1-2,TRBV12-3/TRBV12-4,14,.,ASSLGPNPTEGGYT
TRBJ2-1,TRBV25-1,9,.,ASSDINEQF